This T cell receptor beta chain comes out of a study of OX40 agonist ivuxolimab in advanced cancers. Patients were ruled out by autoimmune disease history or systemic immunosuppression. Sequenced by immunoSEQ multiplex PCR; TCRdb stores in-frame clones only, minus some. The sample has 55,000 to 70,000 clones; 75% to 85% are singletons. Trimming cost V 0 bases and J 6 bases, with 5 bases left between them. Germline V CDR1 and CDR2: LGHNA, YSLEER. This CDR3 has 13 residues. V gene TRBV4-3 combines with J gene TRBJ2-2; D uncertain. The sequence was obtained from an adult with an advanced solid tumor such as melanoma, head and neck, liver or kidney cancer. The source was CD4+ or CD8+ T cells sorted from blood, collected in a trial of the OX40 agonist ivuxolimab. This chain's CDR3 is CASSQDGPGELFF. The CDR3 nucleotides read TGCGCCAGCAGCCAAGATGGGCCCGGGGAGCTGTTTTTT.